The 18 T cell receptor beta chains in this list originate from one sample, sequenced in a study of identical twins. TCRdb re-called the 5' RACE reads with MiXCR, one entry per CDR3 protein. The sample contains more than 350,000 distinct CDR3 sequences, approximately 8.7% of which appear only once. The sample comprised naive T cells sorted from blood. The receptor set was obtained from a woman between 45 and 65 years old in good health.

This clonotype has a handful of counts. V is TRBV7-2 and J is TRBJ2-5, with D possibly being TRBD1 or TRBD2 (5 bases each). The germline gives CDR1 SGHTA, CDR2 FQGNSA. V lost 4 bases, J lost 4 bases, and 16 bases lay in between. There are 15 residues in the CDR3. CDR3 loop: CASSSGGGETETQYF. For the CDR3, the DNA is TGTGCCAGCAGCTCGGGTGGGGGAGAAACAGAGACCCAGTACTTC.

V and J are TRBV2 and TRBJ2-4, with unresolved D. Per germline, CDR1 SNHLY and CDR2 FYNNEI. The CDR3 runs 12 residues. V was pared by 8 bases and J by 0 bases, with 5 bases between. CDR3 nucleotides: TGTGCCAGCGGGGAAGCCAAAAACATTCAGTACTTC. Translation gives CASGEAKNIQYF.

A few counts support this clonotype. The chain employs TRBV7-8 and TRBJ2-2; 11 nucleotides agree with TRBD1. The trim removed 5 bases at V and 6 bases at J, leaving 11 bases unmatched. The germline V gene encodes CDR1 SGHVS and CDR2 FQNEAQ. This CDR3 is 17 amino acids long. DNA for the CDR3: TGTGCCAGCAGCCCGACCATGGACAGGGGGCCCCCCGGGGAGCTGTTTTTT. Translation: CASSPTMDRGPPGELFF.

This clonotype was counted between two and nine times. This chain uses TRBV6-5 with TRBJ1-2; TRBD1 aligns across 8 bases. The junction had 7 bases not matched to a gene; V was cut back by 4 bases and J by 6 bases. Germline V lookup: CDR1 MNHEY, CDR2 SVGAGI. This CDR3 is built from 14 residues. CDR3 sequence: CASSSGQGLHGYTF. CDR3 bases: TGTGCCAGCAGTTCCGGACAGGGCTTACATGGCTACACCTTC.

In this sample, this clonotype turned up a few times. The chain uses TRBV5-1 and TRBJ2-1; 7 nucleotides align to TRBD2. Germline assignment: CDR1 SGHRS and CDR2 YFSETQ. V was pared by 8 bases and J by 0 bases, with 8 bases of the junction left unmatched. The CDR3 consists of 15 residues. CDR3: CASLSGGGSYNEQFF. The DNA of the CDR3 is TGCGCCAGTCTGTCGGGAGGTGGCTCCTACAATGAGCAGTTCTTC.

This clonotype was observed at least ten times. The V and J genes are TRBV5-1 and TRBJ2-3; the match to TRBD2 covers 10 bases. CDR3 length equals 16 residues. Germline values: CDR1 SGHRS, CDR2 YFSETQ. With 1 base clipped from V and 0 bases from J, the junction kept 2 bases outside the gene matches. CDR3 nucleotide sequence: TGCGCCAGCAGCTTGTGGACTAGCGGCAGCACAGATACGCAGTATTTT. It encodes CASSLWTSGSTDTQYF. The variable domain in full, completed from reference TRBV5-1 and TRBJ2-3, reads KAGVTQTPRYLIKTRGQQVTLSCSPISGHRSVSWYQQTPGQGLQFLFEYFSETQRNKGNFPGRFSGRQFSNSRSEMNVSTLELGDSALYLCASSLWTSGSTDTQYFGPGTRLTVL.

Many counts were recorded for this clonotype. The gene calls are TRBV5-1 and TRBJ2-1; 14 bases match TRBD2. V lost 3 bases and J lost 7; bases outside the gene matches: 12. The CDR3 contains 18 residues. CDR1 and CDR2 (germline): SGHRS, YFSETQ. CDR3 nucleotide sequence: TGCGCCAGCAGCTGGGGGGCTTCCGGGACTAGCGGGAGTAATGAGCAGTTCTTC. Encoded protein: CASSWGASGTSGSNEQFF. The whole variable domain, remainder taken from reference TRBV5-1 and TRBJ2-1, is KAGVTQTPRYLIKTRGQQVTLSCSPISGHRSVSWYQQTPGQGLQFLFEYFSETQRNKGNFPGRFSGRQFSNSRSEMNVSTLELGDSALYLCASSWGASGTSGSNEQFFGPGTRLTVL.

The sample holds many counts of this clonotype. The chain links TRBV29-1 to TRBJ1-1; D may be TRBD1 (5 bases). Looked up from germline, CDR1 is SQVTM and CDR2 is ANQGSEA. The CDR3 contains 12 residues. The CDR3 coding sequence is TGCAGTACGACCGCGGGGCTCAAGGAAGCTTTCTTT. This sequence encodes CSTTAGLKEAFF.

This clonotype appeared once. V usage is TRBV21-1 and J usage is TRBJ1-2. TRBV21-1 constitutes a pseudogene. CDR3 length equals 13 residues. The CDR3 region has the DNA TGTGCCAGCAGGAAGGGCCCTAACTATGGCTACACCTTC. Translated: CASRKGPNYGYTF.

This clonotype was counted once. This chain uses TRBV5-4 with TRBJ2-1, with a possible D match to TRBD2 (6 bases). The CDR3 consists of 14 residues. Germline-derived CDR1 and CDR2 are SGHNT and YYREEE (reference sequence). V lost 5 bases, J lost 6 bases, and 15 bases lay in between. This CDR3 reads CASRSPGLLNEQFF. Written as DNA, the CDR3 is TGTGCCAGCAGATCCCCGGGACTCCTCAATGAGCAGTTCTTC. Supplemented by reference TRBV5-4 and TRBJ2-1, the full variable domain reads ETGVTQSPTHLIKTRGQQVTLRCSSQSGHNTVSWYQQALGQGPQFIFQYYREEENGRGNFPPRFSGLQFPNYSSELNVNALELDDSALYLCASRSPGLLNEQFFGPGTRLTVL.

This clonotype was found a few times. The rearrangement joins TRBV10-3 to TRBJ2-1; 9 bases are shared with TRBD2. Trimming at V came to 2 bases and at J to 8 bases, leaving 1 base not matched to a gene. CDR3 length: 13 amino acids. CDR1 and CDR2 (germline): ENHRY, SYGVKD. CDR3 protein: CAISEGLAYEQFF. In DNA, the CDR3 is TGTGCCATCAGTGAGGGACTAGCGTATGAGCAGTTCTTC.

There are a few counts of this clonotype. The chain joins TRBV27 to TRBJ2-5; 7 nucleotides line up with TRBD2. V was clipped by 7 bases and J by 4 bases; unmatched bases: 15. Germline CDR1 and CDR2: MNHEY and SMNVEV (reference sequence). This CDR3 region has 16 residues. The chain's CDR3 is CASNRRRDYPVETQYF. For the CDR3, the DNA is TGTGCCAGCAACCGCCGCCGGGACTACCCTGTAGAGACCCAGTACTTC.

This clonotype was recorded at least ten times. This chain uses TRBV5-1 with TRBJ1-6; unclear D gene. There are 14 residues in the CDR3. Germline V gene sequence: CDR1 SGHRS, CDR2 YFSETQ. V lost 0 bases and J 10 bases, leaving 11 bases between the germline ends. The CDR3 DNA is TGCGCCAGCAGCTTGGGATGGAAACGATCACCCCTCCACTTT. This translates into CASSLGWKRSPLHF.

This clonotype was recorded at least ten times. The rearrangement uses TRBV20-1 and TRBJ2-5; 10 nucleotides match TRBD2. Germline loops: CDR1 DFQATT, CDR2 SNEGSKA (reference sequence). The length of the CDR3 is 16 residues. V lost 3 bases, J lost 4 bases, and 11 bases stayed unmatched. This CDR3 reads CSARVLSGRASETQYF. The CDR3 DNA follows: TGCAGTGCTAGGGTGCTGAGCGGGAGGGCCTCAGAGACCCAGTACTTC.

CDR3 sequence reads: CASSSGLATQETQYF. In DNA, the CDR3 is TGCGCCAGCAGCTCAGGACTAGCGACTCAAGAGACCCAGTACTTC. The rearrangement links TRBV5-1 to TRBJ2-5, with TRBD2 matching over 9 bases. Germline V gene data show CDR1 as SGHRS and CDR2 as YFSETQ. The CDR3 length is 15 residues. V lost 3 bases, J lost 2 bases, and 5 bases stayed unmatched.

The J gene is TRBJ2-3, the V gene TRBV10-2, with D possibly being TRBD2 (6 bases). With 6 bases removed from V and 5 bases from J, the gap between germline ends came to 15 bases. Germline CDR1 and CDR2: WSHSY and SAAADI. The CDR3 consists of 14 residues. The CDR3 DNA follows: TGCGCCAGCAGCGGGACTCCCTTGGGAGATACGCAGTATTTT. Translated: CASSGTPLGDTQYF.

The V gene is TRBV4-1, the J gene TRBJ2-3, with D possibly matching TRBD1 (5 bases). This CDR3 region has 15 residues. Germline CDR1 and CDR2: MGHRA and YSYEKL. Trimming shortened V by 4 bases and J by 4 bases, and 15 bases separated the two germline ends. CDR3 DNA sequence: TGCGCCAGCAGCCTCGCTCTAGGGGTTTCAGATACGCAGTATTTT. This codes for CASSLALGVSDTQYF.

This clonotype came up a few times. The gene calls are TRBV12-3 or TRBV12-4 and TRBJ2-1, with D possibly matching TRBD2 (5 bases). The CDR3 has 16 residues. With 5 bases removed from V and 3 bases from J, the gap between germline ends came to 17 bases. CDR3 region: CASSLPRSGDYNEQFF. CDR3 nucleotide sequence: TGTGCCAGCAGTCTTCCCAGGAGCGGTGACTACAATGAGCAGTTCTTC.